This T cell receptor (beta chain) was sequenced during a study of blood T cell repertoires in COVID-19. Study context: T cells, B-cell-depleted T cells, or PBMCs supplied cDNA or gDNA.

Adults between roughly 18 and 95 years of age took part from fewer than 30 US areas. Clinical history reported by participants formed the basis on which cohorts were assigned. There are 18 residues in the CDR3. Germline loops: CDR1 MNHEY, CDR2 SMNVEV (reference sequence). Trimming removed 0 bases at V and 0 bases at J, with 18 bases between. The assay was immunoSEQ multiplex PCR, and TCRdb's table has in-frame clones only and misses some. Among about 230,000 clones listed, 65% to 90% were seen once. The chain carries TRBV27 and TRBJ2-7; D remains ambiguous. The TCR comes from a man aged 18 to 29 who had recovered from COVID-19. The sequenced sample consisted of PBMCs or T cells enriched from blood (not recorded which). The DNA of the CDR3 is TGTGCCAGCAGTTTATCTGGCCTAGTCTATCCGAGCTCCTACGAGCAGTACTTC. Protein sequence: CASSLSGLVYPSSYEQYF.